This T cell receptor (beta chain) came from a study of blood T cell repertoires in COVID-19. Germline CDR1 is MGHRA and CDR2 is YSYEKL. V was clipped by 1 base and J by 5 bases, with 17 bases between them. CDR3 length equals 16 residues. Source study methods: Reference gene primer amplification yielded estimated nucleated cell counts. Clones were sequenced by immunoSEQ multiplex PCR, and TCRdb holds only the in-frame ones, with some missing. D and trimming were read from the DNA, whereas the V and J calls and clone size are those reported in that table. The sample holds under 350,000 clones, roughly 89% seen once. The study recruited people aged roughly 18 to 100 years across around 24 US areas. Cohort allocation depended upon clinical history that participants reported. Recovered Cohort 3 donors showed two negative PCRs, clearance, or symptom resolution.

V gene TRBV4-1 combines with J gene TRBJ1-1; D might be TRBD1 (5 bases). The origin of this receptor is a woman aged 55-70 years who had recovered from COVID-19. Sequenced material: PBMCs or T cells enriched from blood (not recorded which). CDR3: CASSQAPGLTETEAFF. In DNA form, the CDR3 reads TGCGCCAGCAGCCAAGCGCCAGGGCTGACGGAGACTGAAGCTTTCTTT.